The present TCR beta chain was sequenced within a study of T cell responses to AZD1222 COVID-19 vaccine. The CDR3 consists of 13 residues. After removal of 6 bases from V and 8 bases from J, the junction contained 9 bases not matched to a gene. Germline V gene data show CDR1 as ENHRY and CDR2 as SYGVKD. Repertoires were generated with immunoSEQ multiplex PCR, while TCRdb's copy carries only in-frame clones and drops some. The sample yields 100,000 to 150,000 clones, around nine tenths seen once. The source material was peripheral blood, sampled on day 0 of AZD1222 vaccination. The genes are TRBV10-3 and TRBJ1-2; TRBD1 matches 7 bases. This clonotype was sampled from an adult in good health. The CDR3 spells CAISVTGIGGYTF. In DNA, the CDR3 is TGTGCCATCAGCGTGACAGGGATAGGCGGCTACACCTTC.